One and the same sample provided the 21 T cell receptor beta chains below, sequenced in a study of blood T cell repertoires in COVID-19. The assay was immunoSEQ multiplex PCR, and TCRdb's table has in-frame clones only and misses some. The sample yields more than 200,000 clones, less than 90% seen once. The source material was peripheral blood. The receptors were gathered from a man aged 70 or older with acute or convalescent COVID-19.

J is TRBJ2-7 and V is TRBV28, with D maybe TRBD2 (5 bases). The length of the CDR3 is 12 residues. V shed 2 bases and J shed 5 bases, with 7 bases lying between them. Germline V CDR1 and CDR2: MDHEN, SYDVKM. CDR3 loop: CASSLIGNEQYF. The CDR3 DNA sequence: TGTGCCAGCAGTTTAATCGGGAACGAGCAGTACTTC. Based on the CDR3 plus reference TRBV28 and TRBJ2-7, the full variable domain is DVKVTQSSRYLVKRTGEKVFLECVQDMDHENMFWYRQDPGLGLRLIYFSYDVKMKEKGDIPEGYSVSREKKERFSLILESASTNQTSMYLCASSLIGNEQYFGPGTRLTVT.

This rearrangement joins TRBV28 to TRBJ2-6; 9 bases fit TRBD1. Germline loops: CDR1 MDHEN, CDR2 SYDVKM. The V gene end was trimmed by 4 bases and the J gene end by 2 bases; junction bases not matched to a gene: 6. The CDR3 extends over 17 amino acids. CDR3 sequence reads: CASSSGDRAAGANVLTF. CDR3 bases: TGTGCCAGCAGTTCCGGGGACAGGGCCGCTGGGGCCAACGTCCTGACTTTC.

The chain joins TRBV5-4 to TRBJ2-4; 7 nucleotides align to TRBD2. The V gene's germline CDR1 is SGHNT and CDR2 YYREEE (reference sequence). The CDR3 runs to 15 residues. Losses at the gene ends were 3 bases for V and 2 bases for J; bases not matched to a gene: 5. For the CDR3, the DNA is TGTGCCAGCAGCTACGCCGGGACTACCAAAAACATTCAGTACTTC. Protein product: CASSYAGTTKNIQYF.

This chain links TRBV15 with TRBJ2-5; TRBD1 agrees at 9 bases. J lost 4 bases, V lost 3 bases, and 6 bases had no gene match. The CDR3 runs 15 residues. The germline V gene has CDR1 LNHNV and CDR2 YYDKDF (reference sequence). The CDR3, as DNA: TGTGCCACCAGCAGCATGCTGACAGGGGGAGAGACCCAGTACTTC. Its translation: CATSSMLTGGETQYF.

CDR3 sequence reads: CASSQDSSGSSYEQYF. The CDR3 bases are TGCGCCAGCAGCCAAGATTCTAGCGGGAGCTCCTACGAGCAGTACTTC. The rearrangement links TRBV4-3 to TRBJ2-7; 10 nucleotides match TRBD2. The germline V gene has CDR1 LGHNA and CDR2 YSLEER. The CDR3 runs 16 residues. After removal of 0 bases from V and 0 bases from J, the junction contained 2 bases not matched to a gene.

The rearrangement links TRBV15 to TRBJ2-5; D ambiguous. CDR3 length: 17 amino acids. V lost 0 bases to trimming and J lost 8 bases, with 22 bases between them. Germline CDR1 is LNHNV and CDR2 is YYDKDF (reference sequence). As DNA, the CDR3 is TGTGCCACCAGCAGAGATCCGGCCGAGCCGGCCAGGCGAACCCAGTACTTC. Amino acid sequence: CATSRDPAEPARRTQYF.

This clone was detected only once. The rearrangement links TRBV27 to TRBJ1-5, with 10 bases that match TRBD1. J lost 5 bases, V lost 5 bases, and 6 bases had no gene match. There are 15 residues in the CDR3. Germline-derived CDR1 and CDR2 are MNHEY and SMNVEV (reference sequence). CDR3 coding DNA: TGTGCCAGCAGTCCCATCGGGACAGGGGATCAGCCCCAGCATTTT. Protein product: CASSPIGTGDQPQHF.

This chain joins TRBV7-2 and TRBJ2-3; D may be TRBD2 (6 bases). Germline V gene lookup returns CDR1 SGHTA and CDR2 FQGNSA. The CDR3 runs to 17 residues. The V and J ends lost 1 base and 2 bases respectively, with 16 bases between them. CDR3 DNA: TGTGCCAGCAGCTTAGTGGCTGGGACTGGGATCACAGATACGCAGTATTTT. Its translation: CASSLVAGTGITDTQYF.

This clone was found a few times. The chain joins TRBV10-3 to TRBJ2-3; D is unclear. The CDR3 spans 16 residues. Trimming took 2 bases from V and 0 from J, leaving 12 bases between them. Germline CDR1 is ENHRY and CDR2 is SYGVKD. The CDR3 sequence is CAISERSQSSTDTQYF. The DNA of the CDR3 is TGTGCCATCAGTGAGAGGTCACAGTCTAGCACAGATACGCAGTATTTT.

The J gene is TRBJ1-6, the V gene TRBV7-2, with a weak D call TRBD1 (5 bases). The CDR3 is 15 residues long. Germline V gene data show CDR1 as SGHTA and CDR2 as FQGNSA. Trimming shortened V by 5 bases and J by 8 bases, and 16 bases separated the two germline ends. The CDR3 is CASSIHQGGDSPLHF. The CDR3 DNA reads as TGTGCCAGCAGCATTCATCAGGGTGGCGATTCACCCCTCCACTTT.

The V and J genes are TRBV11-2 and TRBJ2-1; TRBD2 matches 10 bases. The CDR3 runs to 15 residues. V shed 5 bases, J shed 8 bases, and the junction held 9 bases outside the gene matches. Per the germline V gene, CDR1 is SGHAT and CDR2 is FQNNGV. CDR3 amino acids: CASSPPLAGAHEQFF. The CDR3 bases are TGTGCCAGCAGCCCCCCCCTAGCGGGAGCCCATGAGCAGTTCTTC.

The chain combines TRBV5-6 with TRBJ2-2, with D possibly matching TRBD1 (6 bases). Germline V gene lookup returns CDR1 SGHDT and CDR2 YYEEEE. This CDR3 spans 14 amino acids. V lost 4 bases to trimming and J lost 1 base, with 8 bases between them. The CDR3 DNA reads TGTGCCAGCAGCGGGACAAAGAACACCGGGGAGCTGTTTTTT. Its protein product is CASSGTKNTGELFF.

The gene calls are TRBV29-1 and TRBJ2-2; weak D call: TRBD1 (6 bases). V gave up 6 bases and J gave up 4 bases, with 12 bases separating them. There are 13 residues in the CDR3. CDR1 and CDR2 from the germline V gene are SQVTM and ANQGSEA. This CDR3 is CSVRKQGTGELFF. CDR3 coding DNA: TGCAGCGTCAGAAAACAGGGCACCGGGGAGCTGTTTTTT.

This chain joins TRBV5-1 and TRBJ2-2; 10 bases are shared with TRBD2. The CDR3 contains 15 residues. Germline V CDR1 and CDR2: SGHRS, YFSETQ. The ends lost 4 bases at V and 6 bases at J; junction bases unmatched: 6. The DNA of the CDR3 is TGCGCCAGCAGCGGGCTAGCGGGAGATTCCGGGGAGCTGTTTTTT. This sequence encodes CASSGLAGDSGELFF.

The chain couples TRBV9 to TRBJ1-1; 9 bases map to TRBD1. The CDR3 consists of 15 residues. In germline, CDR1 is SGDLS, CDR2 YYNGEE. Losses at the gene ends were 0 bases for V and 6 bases for J; bases not matched to a gene: 6. CDR3: CASSVGGTGISEAFF. Written as DNA, the CDR3 is TGTGCCAGCAGCGTAGGAGGGACAGGGATTTCTGAAGCTTTCTTT.

In its sample, this clone was seen a few times. The rearrangement links TRBV28 to TRBJ2-2; a possible D gene is TRBD1 (5 bases). Germline V lookup: CDR1 MDHEN, CDR2 SYDVKM. The CDR3 has 14 residues. The V end lost 6 bases, the J end lost 1 base, and 9 bases lay between the germline ends. The CDR3 region has the DNA TGTGCCAGCAGCAAGCAGGGGAACACCGGGGAGCTGTTTTTT. Amino acids: CASSKQGNTGELFF.

V is TRBV5-1 and J is TRBJ2-1, with 7 bases aligning to TRBD2. This CDR3 is 15 amino acids long. The V and J ends lost 1 base and 5 bases, in that order; junction bases with no gene match: 6. Germline lookup yields CDR1 SGHRS and CDR2 YFSETQ. CDR3 in DNA: TGCGCCAGCAGCTTGAACGGGAGGCTCAACAATGAGCAGTTCTTC. This encodes CASSLNGRLNNEQFF.

The chain uses TRBV15 and TRBJ1-5; no definite D call. The CDR3 loop spans 15 amino acids. Germline CDR1 is LNHNV and CDR2 is YYDKDF (reference sequence). V lost 5 bases and J 0 bases, leaving 11 bases between the germline ends. The CDR3 spells CATSPDSYSNQPQHF. Here the CDR3 DNA reads TGTGCCACCAGCCCCGACTCTTATAGCAATCAGCCCCAGCATTTT.

V usage is TRBV10-3 and J usage is TRBJ2-5; 10 bases align to TRBD1. The CDR3 is made up of 15 amino acids. V was pared by 3 bases and J by 3 bases, with 4 bases of the junction left unmatched. Per the germline V gene, CDR1 is ENHRY and CDR2 is SYGVKD. The CDR3 DNA follows: TGTGCCATCAGTGAATTGGGACAGGGGAAAGAGACCCAGTACTTC. This codes for CAISELGQGKETQYF.

The rearrangement links TRBV19 to TRBJ1-5; D is ambiguous. CDR1 is LNHDA and CDR2 is SQIVND in the germline V gene (reference sequence). The CDR3 covers 14 residues. The V end lost 3 bases, the J end lost 0 bases, and 6 bases lay between the germline ends. Here the CDR3 DNA reads TGTGCCAGTAGTATTATGTATAGCAATCAGCCCCAGCATTTT. Translated: CASSIMYSNQPQHF.

The chain combines TRBV9 with TRBJ2-7; 8 bases fit TRBD1. Germline CDR1 reads SGDLS; CDR2 reads YYNGEE. V lost 1 base, J lost 7 bases, and 13 bases stayed unmatched. CDR3 length equals 16 residues. CDR3 residues: CASSVSGGQDAVEQYF. CDR3 in DNA: TGTGCCAGCAGCGTATCCGGGGGACAGGATGCGGTAGAGCAGTACTTC.